This T cell receptor (beta chain) was documented in a study of shared clonotypes between healthy human individuals. Naive CD8 cells, CD45RO-negative and positively selected for CCR7, excluded terminally differentiated effector memory CD45RA+ cells. Germline V gene data show CDR1 as MGHDK and CDR2 as SYGVNS. The ends were cut back, 1 base at V and 1 base at J, with 18 bases in the middle. The CDR3 consists of 18 residues. Some clones are missing from TCRdb's copy, which holds only in-frame ones; the method was immunoSEQ multiplex PCR. The profile shows about 2.1 million clones, approximately 94% of them singletons. Study-wide results and caveats: Generation probability values for non-shared clonotypes were lower than those for clonotypes shared by all four donors. Naive subsets usually exceeded memory subsets in estimated richness.

About this clone itself: Antigen: not known.

V gene TRBV25-1 combines with J gene TRBJ2-3; tentatively, D is TRBD2 (6 bases). The receptor comes from a man aged 18 to 29 in good health. Some clones in this sample may be carry-over from other donors' samples. Input material: naive CD8+ T cells from PBMCs. The CDR3 loop reads CASSEFEEGSGGTDTQYF. In nucleotides, the CDR3 is TGTGCCAGCAGTGAATTTGAGGAGGGGAGCGGCGGCACAGATACGCAGTATTTT.